The 18 T cell receptor beta chains below come from one sample, sequenced in a study of cytomegalovirus exposure and HLA in healthy donors. The PCR was carried out with 60 Vbeta primers and 13 Jbeta primers. TCRdb's copy holds only in-frame clones and misses some; the assay was immunoSEQ multiplex PCR. The profile shows some 140,000 clones, around 75% of them singletons. Sequences were obtained from PBMCs. All receptors derive from a man between 25 and 39 years old in good health and CMV-seropositive.

The chain employs TRBV4-3 and TRBJ1-1, with 9 bases that match TRBD1. Germline lookup yields CDR1 LGHNA and CDR2 YSLEER. The CDR3 covers 15 residues. Trimming at V came to 3 bases and at J to 8 bases, leaving 10 bases not matched to a gene. The CDR3 nucleotides are TGCGCCAGCAGCCAGGGACAGGGTAACCATAACGAAGCTTTCTTT. This encodes CASSQGQGNHNEAFF.

The chain joins TRBV7-2 to TRBJ1-1; 9 bases map to TRBD1. The ends lost 1 base at V and 4 bases at J; junction bases unmatched: 1. The germline CDR1 and CDR2 sequences are SGHTA and FQGNSA. This CDR3 spans 14 amino acids. CDR3 bases: TGTGCCAGCAGCTTAGTGGACAGGGGCACTGAAGCTTTCTTT. Protein: CASSLVDRGTEAFF. Supplemented by reference TRBV7-2 and TRBJ1-1, the full variable domain reads GAGVSQSPSNKVTEKGKDVELRCDPISGHTALYWYRQSLGQGLEFLIYFQGNSAPDKSGLPSDRFSAERTGGSVSTLTIQRTQQEDSAVYLCASSLVDRGTEAFFGQGTRLTVV.

V and J are TRBV27 and TRBJ2-1; D is perhaps TRBD2 (7 bases). The CDR3 covers 15 residues. Germline V gene data show CDR1 as MNHEY and CDR2 as SMNVEV (reference sequence). Trimming cost V 8 bases and J 8 bases, with 22 bases left between them. The chain's CDR3 is CASARGLAAVYEQFF. In DNA, the CDR3 is TGTGCCAGCGCCCGGGGGCTAGCGGCAGTGTATGAGCAGTTCTTC.

J is TRBJ2-1 and V is TRBV7-9, with 10 bases identical to TRBD1. CDR1 is SEHNR, CDR2 FQNEAQ, per germline (reference sequence). The CDR3 length is 15 residues. V lost 6 bases, J lost 1 base, and 3 bases stayed unmatched. The CDR3 spells CASSPDRGSYNEQFF. CDR3 DNA sequence: TGTGCCAGCAGTCCGGACAGGGGGTCCTACAATGAGCAGTTCTTC.

The chain employs TRBV4-1 and TRBJ1-5; D unresolved. The CDR3 covers 15 residues. V lost 1 base and J 1 base, leaving 8 bases between the germline ends. The germline V gene encodes CDR1 MGHRA and CDR2 YSYEKL. This CDR3 is CASSQATLSNQPQHF. CDR3 DNA: TGCGCCAGCAGCCAAGCCACCCTAAGCAATCAGCCCCAGCATTTT.

The rearrangement joins TRBV6-5 to TRBJ1-4; D is unclear. V shed 0 bases and J shed 8 bases, with 10 bases lying between them. CDR3 size: 14 residues. CDR1 and CDR2 from the germline V gene are MNHEY and SVGAGI. The CDR3 sequence is CASSYSSGGEKLFF. The CDR3 region has the DNA TGTGCCAGCAGTTACTCGTCAGGTGGGGAAAAACTGTTTTTT.

The chain combines TRBV11-2 with TRBJ2-1; TRBD1 matches 7 bases. The CDR3 contains 16 residues. Looked up from germline, CDR1 is SGHAT and CDR2 is FQNNGV. The J segment lost 6 bases and the V segment lost 3 bases, leaving 11 bases of the junction unmatched. CDR3 in DNA: TGTGCCAGCAGCTTTAGGGGGCAGGGGGTCACCAATGAGCAGTTCTTC. Translated, it gives CASSFRGQGVTNEQFF.

This chain uses TRBV7-2 with TRBJ2-1; D call uncertain. Germline V gene lookup returns CDR1 SGHTA and CDR2 FQGNSA. The V end lost 5 bases, the J end lost 7 bases, and 15 bases lay between the germline ends. This CDR3 is 14 amino acids long. The CDR3 DNA follows: TGTGCCAGCAGCCCCGACCCAGGCCAAAATGAGCAGTTCTTC. Protein: CASSPDPGQNEQFF.

This chain links TRBV25-1 with TRBJ1-1; a possible D gene is TRBD1 (6 bases). Trimming took 4 bases from V and 2 from J, leaving 17 bases between them. Per the germline V gene, CDR1 is MGHDK and CDR2 is SYGVNS. The CDR3 extends over 16 amino acids. The CDR3 coding sequence is TGTGCCAGCAGTGCCCCCACAGGGTTCTTTAACACTGAAGCTTTCTTT. The encoded protein is CASSAPTGFFNTEAFF.

Notes on this clone: Other DNA sequences in this sample translate to the same CDR3. The chain carries TRBV30 and TRBJ2-1; 12 nucleotides line up with TRBD2. Germline assignment: CDR1 GTSNPN and CDR2 SVGIG (reference sequence). This CDR3 is 15 amino acids long. V lost 0 bases and J lost 5; bases outside the gene matches: 2. CDR3 region: CAWSVGLAGHNEQFF. CDR3 sequence (DNA): TGTGCCTGGAGTGTGGGACTAGCGGGCCACAATGAGCAGTTCTTC.

A few counts support this clone. The chain uses TRBV5-1 and TRBJ1-5, with D unclear. The CDR3 is 13 residues long. V gave up 5 bases and J gave up 5 bases, with 11 bases separating them. Germline loops: CDR1 SGHRS, CDR2 YFSETQ. CDR3 coding DNA: TGCGCCAGCAGGAGGGCGGAGGATCAGCCCCAGCATTTT. It encodes CASRRAEDQPQHF.

This rearrangement joins TRBV4-1 to TRBJ2-3; possible D gene TRBD2, 5 bases. The germline V gene encodes CDR1 MGHRA and CDR2 YSYEKL. V lost 2 bases and J 8 bases, leaving 8 bases between the germline ends. CDR3 length equals 12 residues. CDR3 sequence: CASSQLAATQYF. The CDR3 coding sequence is TGCGCCAGCAGCCAACTAGCTGCTACGCAGTATTTT.

The chain has TRBV6-4 and TRBJ2-1; the D gene is possibly TRBD1 (6 bases). CDR3 length equals 11 residues. Germline CDR1 is MRHNA and CDR2 is SNTAGT. V lost 8 bases to trimming and J lost 9 bases, with 11 bases between them. In DNA, the CDR3 is TGTGCCAGCGGCGAACAGGGTGAGCAGTTCTTC. This gives the protein CASGEQGEQFF.

The rearrangement links TRBV11-2 to TRBJ2-5; 7 nucleotides line up with TRBD2. This CDR3 region has 15 residues. Germline-derived CDR1 and CDR2 are SGHAT and FQNNGV. The V gene end was trimmed by 6 bases and the J gene end by 2 bases; junction bases not matched to a gene: 9. The CDR3 DNA sequence: TGTGCCAGCAGTTGGAGTAACGGGGGGCAAGAGACCCAGTACTTC. This gives the protein CASSWSNGGQETQYF.

This clone was counted only a few times. The chain uses TRBV19 and TRBJ2-7; 7 nucleotides agree with TRBD2. In germline, CDR1 is LNHDA, CDR2 SQIVND (reference sequence). The CDR3 sequence is 13 residues long. V gave up 8 bases and J gave up 3 bases; unmatched junction bases: 7. CDR3 protein: CASAKSSGYEQYF. The CDR3, as DNA: TGTGCCAGTGCAAAATCTAGCGGCTACGAGCAGTACTTC.

The gene calls are TRBV6-5 and TRBJ2-7; TRBD1 matches at 7 bases. Germline lookup yields CDR1 MNHEY and CDR2 SVGAGI. V gave up 2 bases and J gave up 2 bases; unmatched junction bases: 6. CDR3 size: 15 residues. The CDR3 loop reads CASSYRRTGTYEQYF. CDR3 in DNA: TGTGCCAGCAGTTACCGGAGGACAGGCACCTACGAGCAGTACTTC.

The V gene is TRBV7-9, the J gene TRBJ2-1; perhaps TRBD2 as D (6 bases). CDR1 is SEHNR and CDR2 is FQNEAQ in the germline V gene (reference sequence). The length of the CDR3 is 13 residues. V lost 3 bases, J lost 8 bases, and 11 bases lay in between. The CDR3 coding sequence is TGTGCCAGCAGCTTCGCGGGGAGCGATGAGCAGTTCTTC. Translating gives CASSFAGSDEQFF.

This clone was detected only once. The rearrangement uses TRBV28 and TRBJ2-6; TRBD2 matches 7 bases. The J segment lost 2 bases and the V segment lost 3 bases, leaving 10 bases of the junction unmatched. CDR1 and CDR2 from the germline V gene are MDHEN and SYDVKM. The CDR3 spans 18 residues. The CDR3 here is CASSLGGYASAGANVLTF. The CDR3 region has the DNA TGTGCCAGCAGTTTGGGGGGGTACGCCTCGGCTGGGGCCAACGTCCTGACTTTC.